Given below is one T cell receptor (beta chain) in context. The data belong to a study of CD8 T cells in Susac syndrome. The RNA input was about 0.45 to 1 ug, and it was reverse transcribed with random hexamers. Amplification of TCR beta CDR3 across 54 Vbeta and 13 Jbeta was performed with immunoSEQ multiplex PCR. Each CDR3 protein is one row after TCRdb ran MiXCR on the immunoSEQ multiplex PCR reads. This repertoire shows 170,000 or so distinct CDR3 sequences, 90% to 95% found once; its top ten account for approximately 0.094%. Specimen: CD4+ T cells from PBMCs. The source of this sequence is a human donor with multiple sclerosis.

The CDR3, as DNA: TGCAGTGCTAGCCCGTCCCCAAGAGATGAGCAGTTCTTC. It translates to CSASPSPRDEQFF. This chain uses TRBV20-1 with TRBJ2-1; D gene ambiguous. The V end was cut by 3 bases, the J end by 8 bases, with 14 bases between. Germline CDR1 and CDR2: DFQATT and SNEGSKA (reference sequence). This CDR3 spans 13 amino acids.